This record concerns one TCR beta chain sequence. Trimming removed 6 bases at V and 0 bases at J, with 16 bases between. CDR3 size: 16 residues. Germline V gene data show CDR1 as SGHDN and CDR2 as FVKESK. The sample originates from a study of blood T cell repertoires in COVID-19. Background on the study: Both acute and convalescent COVID-19 samples were obtained from the United States, Italy and Spain. The cDNA or gDNA used as material had been derived from T cells, B-cell-depleted T cells, or PBMCs.

The table came from immunoSEQ multiplex PCR; TCRdb's copy has only in-frame clones and leaves some out. The sample consists of about 330,000 clones, approximately 82% of them appearing once. The source material was peripheral blood. The receptor was derived from a woman between 50 and 59 years old with acute or convalescent COVID-19. This chain uses TRBV14 with TRBJ2-3; TRBD2 might be the D (5 bases). CDR3: CASSPERRVSTDTQYF. The CDR3 DNA reads TGTGCCAGCAGTCCCGAACGGCGGGTTAGCACAGATACGCAGTATTTT.